This T cell receptor (beta chain) was profiled in a study of T-cell memory formation after mild COVID-19. This clonotype came up a few times. Its antigen remains unidentified. 5'RACE primed from the constant segment yielded TCR alpha and TCR beta cDNA libraries bearing sample barcodes and UMIs. One entry per CDR3 protein results from TCRdb running MiXCR on the 5' RACE reads. The table lists around 430,000 distinct CDR3 sequences, approximately 15% of them singletons. Findings and caveats of the study: Day 15 to 85 contractors were CD4/CD8 balanced; later expanders leaned CD4+.

The sample was PBMCs or a T cell subset sorted from them (not recorded which). The TCR comes from a man aged 18 to 29 who had mild COVID-19 (a few samples of this study predate the infection). Cell type and time point are not known.

CDR3 sequence reads: CATSRAGGELFF. CDR3 coding DNA: TGTGCCACCAGCAGAGCGGGCGGGGAGCTGTTTTTT. This chain uses TRBV15 with TRBJ2-2; D not resolved. The CDR3 is 12 residues long. The V gene lost 1 base and the J gene lost 7 bases, with 4 bases spanning the gap. Per the germline V gene, CDR1 is LNHNV and CDR2 is YYDKDF (reference sequence).